The entry below describes one T cell receptor beta chain. Its antigen is currently unknown. The CDR3 is 16 residues long. Germline CDR1 reads SEHNR; CDR2 reads FQNEAQ (reference sequence). The ends were cut back, 5 bases at V and 7 bases at J, with 22 bases in the middle. The data were produced by immunoSEQ multiplex PCR, yet TCRdb's version contains in-frame clones alone and is incomplete. The sample gives roughly 150,000 clones, about nine tenths of which show up once; 1.5% to 2% is in the top ten. This sample was included in a study of T cell responses to AZD1222 COVID-19 vaccine. Study-level results: Of the AZD1222 recipients, only 5 or 6 were seropositive at baseline.

V is TRBV7-9 and J is TRBJ2-3, with D possibly being TRBD2 (5 bases). The sequence came from an adult in good health. The sequences come from peripheral blood, collected on day 0 of AZD1222 vaccination. CDR3 amino acids: CASSVDALREGNTQYF. DNA for the CDR3: TGTGCCAGCAGCGTAGACGCCCTTCGGGAAGGAAATACGCAGTATTTT.